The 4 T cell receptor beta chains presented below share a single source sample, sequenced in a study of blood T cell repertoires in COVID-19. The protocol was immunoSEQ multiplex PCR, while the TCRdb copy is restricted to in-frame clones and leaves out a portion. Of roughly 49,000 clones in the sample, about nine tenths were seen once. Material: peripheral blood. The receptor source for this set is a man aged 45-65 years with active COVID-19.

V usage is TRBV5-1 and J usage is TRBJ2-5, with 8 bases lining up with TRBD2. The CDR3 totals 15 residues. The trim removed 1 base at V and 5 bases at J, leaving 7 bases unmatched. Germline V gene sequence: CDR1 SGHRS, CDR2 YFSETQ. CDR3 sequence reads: CASSLLGLVGETQYF. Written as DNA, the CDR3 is TGCGCCAGCAGCTTGTTGGGACTAGTGGGGGAGACCCAGTACTTC. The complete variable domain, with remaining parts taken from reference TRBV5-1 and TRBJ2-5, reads KAGVTQTPRYLIKTRGQQVTLSCSPISGHRSVSWYQQTPGQGLQFLFEYFSETQRNKGNFPGRFSGRQFSNSRSEMNVSTLELGDSALYLCASSLLGLVGETQYFGPGTRLLVL.

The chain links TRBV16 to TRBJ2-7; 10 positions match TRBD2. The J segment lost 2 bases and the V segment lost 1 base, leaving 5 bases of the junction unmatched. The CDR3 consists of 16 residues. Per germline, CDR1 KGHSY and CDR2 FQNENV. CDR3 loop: CASSQLGLAGAYEQYF. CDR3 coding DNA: TGTGCCAGCAGCCAATTGGGGCTAGCGGGAGCCTACGAGCAGTACTTC.

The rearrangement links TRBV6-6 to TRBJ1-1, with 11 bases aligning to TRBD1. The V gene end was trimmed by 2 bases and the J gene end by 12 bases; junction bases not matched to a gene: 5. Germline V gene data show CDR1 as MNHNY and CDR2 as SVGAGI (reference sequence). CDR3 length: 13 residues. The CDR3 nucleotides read TGTGCCAGCAGTTACCGGGACAGGGGGAGGACTTTCTTT. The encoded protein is CASSYRDRGRTFF.

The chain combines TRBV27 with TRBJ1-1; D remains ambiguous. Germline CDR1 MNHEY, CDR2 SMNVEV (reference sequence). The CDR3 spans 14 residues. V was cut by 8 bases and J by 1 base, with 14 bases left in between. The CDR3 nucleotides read TGTGCCAGCCAACTCAGGAATGCGAACACTGAAGCTTTCTTT. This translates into CASQLRNANTEAFF.